A single sample gave rise to the 23 T cell receptor beta chains below, sequenced in a study of blood T cell repertoires in COVID-19 (dated by TCRdb to the early 2020s). The library was produced with the immunoSEQ multiplex PCR assay. TCRdb took over this immuneACCESS table, retaining in-frame rearrangements with V and J assigned. Such tables are incomplete; in checked studies, under half of the missing clones stem from an unresolved V gene, and the remainder is unexplained. The sample has 50,000 to 60,000 clones on record, roughly 90% of them singletons. Over 6.5% of the sample comes from the top ten. The source material was peripheral blood. All receptors come from a man in his sixties with active COVID-19.

This clone was observed a single time. The chain uses TRBV7-3 and TRBJ2-2; a weak D match, TRBD2 (7 bases). The V end was cut by 5 bases, the J end by 2 bases, with 12 bases between. This CDR3 contains 15 residues. Germline V gene data show CDR1 as SGHTA and CDR2 as FQGTGA. The DNA for the CDR3 is TGTGCCAGCAGCCTGCGCGGGGGCAACACCGGGGAGCTGTTTTTT. The encoded protein is CASSLRGGNTGELFF.

This clone was seen a single time. The chain has TRBV5-1 and TRBJ2-7; 10 bases match TRBD2. This CDR3 has 15 residues. The ends lost 6 bases at V and 5 bases at J; junction bases unmatched: 11. Per the germline V gene, CDR1 is SGHRS and CDR2 is YFSETQ. The chain's CDR3 is CASTSSGRNGDEQYF. CDR3 DNA sequence: TGCGCCAGCACCAGTAGCGGGAGGAACGGCGACGAGCAGTACTTC. The variable domain in full, with the rest retrieved from reference TRBV5-1 and TRBJ2-7, is KAGVTQTPRYLIKTRGQQVTLSCSPISGHRSVSWYQQTPGQGLQFLFEYFSETQRNKGNFPGRFSGRQFSNSRSEMNVSTLELGDSALYLCASTSSGRNGDEQYFGPGTRLTVT.

This clone has only a few counts. The chain joins TRBV10-1 to TRBJ2-2; tentative D call: TRBD2 (5 bases). This CDR3 has 14 residues. The V gene lost 4 bases and the J gene lost 3 bases, with 9 bases spanning the gap. Germline lookup yields CDR1 WNHNN and CDR2 SYGVQD (reference sequence). This chain's CDR3 is CASSAAVDTGELFF. The DNA of the CDR3 is TGCGCCAGCAGTGCAGCGGTGGACACCGGGGAGCTGTTTTTT.

The genes are TRBV27 and TRBJ2-7, with 9 bases lining up with TRBD1. Looked up from germline, CDR1 is MNHEY and CDR2 is SMNVEV (reference sequence). The CDR3 is 13 residues long. J lost 5 bases, V lost 3 bases, and 2 bases had no gene match. The CDR3 loop is CASSFTGGHEQYF. CDR3 in DNA: TGTGCCAGCAGTTTCACAGGGGGCCACGAGCAGTACTTC.

The rearrangement links TRBV13 to TRBJ2-7; tentative D call: TRBD1 (6 bases). Trimming took off 3 bases at V and 1 base at J, with 10 bases between the two ends. The CDR3 extends over 14 amino acids. Germline-derived CDR1 and CDR2 are PRHDT and FYEKMQ (reference sequence). The CDR3 DNA follows: TGTGCCAGCAGCTTCCCAGGGGTGTCCTACGAGCAGTACTTC. Translation: CASSFPGVSYEQYF.

J is TRBJ2-1 and V is TRBV4-2; a weak D match, TRBD2 (6 bases). CDR3 size: 14 residues. Germline CDR1 reads LGHNA; CDR2 reads YNFKEQ. The V end lost 1 base, the J end lost 12 bases, and 16 bases lay between the germline ends. The CDR3 loop reads CASSQAWGERVQFF. In nucleotides, the CDR3 is TGTGCCAGCAGCCAAGCTTGGGGGGAGCGGGTGCAGTTCTTC.

This clone occurred a few times. The chain's CDR3 is CASSLDVRQKAFF. DNA of the CDR3: TGCGCCAGCAGCTTGGACGTCCGACAGAAAGCTTTCTTT. The V and J genes are TRBV5-1 and TRBJ1-1; D might be TRBD1 (5 bases). Trimming shortened V by 0 bases and J by 9 bases, and 12 bases separated the two germline ends. Germline values: CDR1 SGHRS, CDR2 YFSETQ. The CDR3 runs to 13 residues.

The rearrangement uses TRBV27 and TRBJ2-7; 8 bases align to TRBD2. Germline trimming cut 4 bases from V and 2 bases from J; bases unmatched to any gene: 34. The CDR3 has 24 residues. Germline CDR1 is MNHEY and CDR2 is SMNVEV (reference sequence). CDR3 loop: CASSSPPGGDRRDMMSGLPYEQYF. The CDR3 DNA follows: TGTGCCAGCAGTTCCCCCCCGGGGGGGGATCGCCGGGACATGATGTCGGGACTACCCTACGAGCAGTACTTC.

The genes are TRBV5-1 and TRBJ2-1; unclear D gene. This CDR3 has 17 residues. Per the germline V gene, CDR1 is SGHRS and CDR2 is YFSETQ. Deletions cut 2 bases from V and 4 bases from J, with 19 bases between. The CDR3 region has the DNA TGCGCCAGCAGCTTTAACCTGACTCCCCCCCCTTACAATGAGCAGTTCTTC. It translates to CASSFNLTPPPYNEQFF.

The genes are TRBV11-2 and TRBJ2-7; 9 bases agree with TRBD2. Germline lookup yields CDR1 SGHAT and CDR2 FQNNGV. CDR3 length: 16 residues. V dropped 0 bases and J dropped 6; count of bases not matched to a gene: 9. Here the CDR3 reads CASSLESGGRALEQYF. The CDR3, as DNA: TGTGCCAGCAGCTTAGAGTCTGGCGGGAGGGCCCTCGAGCAGTACTTC. Combining the CDR3 with reference TRBV11-2 and TRBJ2-7 gives the whole variable domain EAGVAQSPRYKIIEKRQSVAFWCNPISGHATLYWYQQILGQGPKLLIQFQNNGVVDDSQLPKDRFSAERLKGVDSTLKIQPAKLEDSAVYLCASSLESGGRALEQYFGPGTRLTVT.

As regards this clone: The identical CDR3 is also encoded by other nucleotide sequences in the sample. The chain joins TRBV30 to TRBJ2-3; 7 nucleotides match TRBD1. CDR1 and CDR2 from the germline V gene are GTSNPN and SVGIG (reference sequence). The CDR3 is made up of 14 amino acids. Germline trimming cut 1 base from V and 1 base from J; bases unmatched to any gene: 2. The chain's CDR3 is CAWSGQGGTDTQYF. The CDR3 nucleotides read TGTGCCTGGAGTGGACAGGGCGGCACAGATACGCAGTATTTT. Full variable domain (outside the CDR3, taken from reference TRBV30 and TRBJ2-3): SQTIHQWPATLVQPVGSPLSLECTVEGTSNPNLYWYRQAAGRGLQLLFYSVGIGQISSEVPQNLSASRPQDRQFILSSKKLLLSDSGFYLCAWSGQGGTDTQYFGPGTRLTVL.

In DNA, the CDR3 is TGTGCCAGCAGTTCATTAGGACTAGAGTCCGGGGAGCTGTTTTTT. This gives the protein CASSSLGLESGELFF. The V and J genes are TRBV28 and TRBJ2-2; 7 nucleotides align to TRBD2. The CDR3 extends over 15 amino acids. In germline, CDR1 is MDHEN, CDR2 SYDVKM. Losses at the gene ends were 4 bases for V and 6 bases for J; bases not matched to a gene: 8. The whole variable domain, filled in from reference TRBV28 and TRBJ2-2, reads DVKVTQSSRYLVKRTGEKVFLECVQDMDHENMFWYRQDPGLGLRLIYFSYDVKMKEKGDIPEGYSVSREKKERFSLILESASTNQTSMYLCASSSLGLESGELFFGEGSRLTVL.

This clone is a singleton in its sample. The V and J genes are TRBV18 and TRBJ1-1; tentatively, D is TRBD1 (5 bases). Trimming took 5 bases from V and 0 from J, leaving 7 bases between them. The germline CDR1 and CDR2 sequences are KGHSH and LQKENI. The CDR3 extends over 13 amino acids. CDR3: CASSETVNTEAFF. Written as DNA, the CDR3 is TGTGCCAGCTCAGAGACAGTGAACACTGAAGCTTTCTTT. The variable domain in full, with the rest retrieved from reference TRBV18 and TRBJ1-1, is NAGVMQNPRHLVRRRGQEARLRCSPMKGHSHVYWYRQLPEEGLKFMVYLQKENIIDESGMPKERFSAEFPKEGPSILRIQQVVRGDSAAYFCASSETVNTEAFFGQGTRLTVV.

The chain is built from TRBV3-1 (or the pseudogene TRBV3-2) and TRBJ2-6; 9 nucleotides agree with TRBD1. The CDR3 totals 17 residues. V was pared by 3 bases and J by 1 base, with 4 bases of the junction left unmatched. Looked up from germline, CDR1 is LGHDT and CDR2 is YNNKEL (reference sequence). CDR3 amino acids: CASSQGQGLSGANVLTF. The CDR3 bases are TGTGCCAGCAGCCAGGGACAGGGTCTTTCTGGGGCCAACGTCCTGACTTTC.

The genes are TRBV11-2 and TRBJ2-7, with 10 bases lining up with TRBD2. J gave up 11 bases and V 5 bases, and 6 bases lay outside the gene matches. The CDR3 is 12 residues long. Germline V gene data show CDR1 as SGHAT and CDR2 as FQNNGV. The CDR3 coding sequence is TGTGCCAGCAGCCCTACTAGCGGGATAAAGTACTTC. Its translation: CASSPTSGIKYF.

The chain recombines TRBV5-1 with TRBJ2-5; 11 bases match TRBD2. V was pared by 0 bases and J by 5 bases, with 6 bases of the junction left unmatched. From germline, CDR1 is SGHRS and CDR2 YFSETQ. The CDR3 is 16 residues long. CDR3 sequence (DNA): TGCGCCAGCAGCTTGGCCTTAGCGGGAGGGCGGGAGACCCAGTACTTC. This gives the protein CASSLALAGGRETQYF.

The chain links TRBV6-5 to TRBJ2-7, with 13 positions matching TRBD2. Unmatched junction bases numbered 2, after V lost 4 bases and J lost 2 bases. The CDR3 has 15 amino acids. Germline lookup yields CDR1 MNHEY and CDR2 SVGAGI. CDR3 coding DNA: TGTGCCAGCAGTTGGACTAGCGGGGGTCCCTACGAGCAGTACTTC. Amino acids: CASSWTSGGPYEQYF.

The chain has TRBV3-1 (or the pseudogene TRBV3-2) and TRBJ2-2; TRBD2 agrees at 7 bases. This CDR3 spans 15 amino acids. V shed 4 bases and J 1 base; nucleotides not matched to a gene: 3. CDR1 and CDR2 from the germline V gene are LGHDT and YNNKEL (reference sequence). For the CDR3, the DNA is TGTGCCAGCAGCCGGGCGGGGGTGAACACCGGGGAGCTGTTTTTT. It translates to CASSRAGVNTGELFF.

This chain links TRBV7-9 with TRBJ2-2; 10 positions agree with TRBD2. The CDR3 loop spans 16 amino acids. J lost 3 bases, V lost 8 bases, and 9 bases had no gene match. Per germline, CDR1 SEHNR and CDR2 FQNEAQ (reference sequence). CDR3 nucleotide sequence: TGTGCCAGCGGGCGAGGAGCGGGAGGGGACACCGGGGAGCTGTTTTTT. This gives the protein CASGRGAGGDTGELFF.

The chain recombines TRBV6-5 with TRBJ1-3, with D unclear. The germline V gene has CDR1 MNHEY and CDR2 SVGAGI. Trimming took 2 bases from V and 2 from J, leaving 7 bases between them. This CDR3 is built from 14 residues. This CDR3 reads CASSYIGAGNTIYF. The CDR3 coding sequence is TGTGCCAGCAGTTACATCGGGGCTGGAAACACCATATATTTT.

This chain links TRBV11-2 with TRBJ2-3; 8 bases agree with TRBD2. Unmatched junction bases numbered 10, after V lost 7 bases and J lost 4 bases. Germline CDR1 and CDR2: SGHAT and FQNNGV. This CDR3 is built from 15 residues. Here the CDR3 DNA reads TGTGCCAGCACCCTGCTGGCGGGAGGTCCAGATACGCAGTATTTT. This sequence encodes CASTLLAGGPDTQYF.

V usage is TRBV15 and J usage is TRBJ2-6, with D maybe TRBD1 (6 bases). V dropped 4 bases and J dropped 4 bases, with 11 bases sitting between them. Germline loops: CDR1 LNHNV, CDR2 YYDKDF (reference sequence). The CDR3 runs 15 residues. The CDR3 nucleotides are TGTGCCACCAGCAAACAGGGTACCGGGGCCAACGTCCTGACTTTC. Translation: CATSKQGTGANVLTF.

The J gene is TRBJ2-7, the V gene TRBV15; no clear D. The CDR3 has 16 residues. V lost 0 bases and J lost 2, with 14 bases in between. Germline V gives CDR1 LNHNV, CDR2 YYDKDF (reference sequence). CDR3 coding DNA: TGTGCCACCAGCAGAGAATCGGCAGGAAAAGCCTACGAGCAGTACTTC. Translation: CATSRESAGKAYEQYF.